This is a list of T cell receptor beta chains from one sample in a study of blood T cell repertoires in COVID-19. Assay used: immunoSEQ multiplex PCR; TCRdb lists only in-frame clones, some missing. The data hold 200,000 to 300,000 clones, with around 84% observed a single time. Sequenced material: peripheral blood. The receptors come from a woman in her sixties or seventies with COVID-19, enrolled during active disease. Each CDR3 is given with its conserved first and last residue. A D gene is named only where the DNA matches it firmly. Size tells how often a clone was seen (once, few, many) or the class of an expanded clone, and some rows leave it out.

TRBD2	TRBJ2-7	TRBV28	.	15	CASSPGTSGSYEQYF	TGTGCCAGCAGCCCCGGGACTAGCGGGAGTTACGAGCAGTACTTC
.	TRBJ1-2	TRBV28	.	13	CASSFRLNYGYTF	TGTGCCAGCAGTTTTCGGTTAAACTATGGCTACACCTTC
.	TRBJ2-1	TRBV5-4	.	16	CASSPGARSSYNEQFF	TGTGCCAGCAGCCCTGGGGCGCGAAGCTCCTACAATGAGCAGTTCTTC
.	TRBJ2-6	TRBV13	once	16	CASSLGRGPGANVLTF	TGTGCCAGCAGCTTAGGGCGGGGGCCTGGGGCCAACGTCCTGACTTTC
.	TRBJ2-7	TRBV4-1	few	18	CASSQDLWDTLRRYEQYF	TGCGCCAGCAGCCAAGATCTCTGGGACACCCTTCGCCGTTACGAGCAGTACTTC
.	TRBJ2-1	TRBV5-5	.	17	CASSMPFKSGGYNEQFF	TGTGCCAGCAGCATGCCATTTAAATCAGGAGGGTACAATGAGCAGTTCTTC
TRBD1	TRBJ2-4	TRBV11-1	.	16	CASSPGTGSRKNIQYF	TGTGCCAGCAGTCCCGGGACAGGGTCTCGGAAAAACATTCAGTACTTC
.	TRBJ1-5	TRBV27	.	19	CASSTPPLQGWLSNQPQHF	TGTGCCAGCAGTACACCACCTTTACAGGGTTGGTTAAGCAATCAGCCCCAGCATTTT
TRBD2	TRBJ2-1	TRBV11-2	few	15	CASSLGSSGSHEQFF	TGTGCCAGCAGCTTAGGTTCTAGCGGGAGCCATGAGCAGTTCTTC
.	TRBJ2-3	TRBV5-4	.	13	CASSLPSEKTQYF	TGTGCCAGCAGCCTCCCTAGCGAGAAGACGCAGTATTTT
TRBD2	TRBJ2-7	TRBV30	.	13	CAWSGRDGYEQYF	TGTGCCTGGAGCGGGAGGGACGGTTACGAGCAGTACTTC
TRBD2	TRBJ2-1	TRBV7-3	.	20	CASSLWTSGRTGGSYNEQFF	TGTGCCAGCAGCCTATGGACTAGCGGCCGGACTGGGGGGTCCTACAATGAGCAGTTCTTC
TRBD1	TRBJ1-2	TRBV4-2	few	17	CASSPAGQGRSNYGYTF	TGTGCCAGCAGCCCGGCGGGACAGGGTAGGTCAAACTATGGCTACACCTTC
.	TRBJ2-1	TRBV15	.	14	CATSGRTAYNEQFF	TGTGCCACCAGCGGGAGGACTGCCTACAATGAGCAGTTCTTC
.	TRBJ1-6	TRBV5-6	.	16	CASSSQGFEINSPLHF	TGTGCCAGCAGCTCACAGGGTTTCGAAATCAATTCACCCCTCCACTTT
.	TRBJ2-7	TRBV5-1	.	14	CASSLGLVAYEQYF	TGCGCCAGCAGCTTGGGTCTAGTGGCCTACGAGCAGTACTTC
TRBD2	TRBJ2-3	TRBV27	.	17	CASWTSGRPLSTDTQYF	TGTGCCAGCTGGACTAGCGGGAGGCCACTCAGCACAGATACGCAGTATTTT
.	TRBJ1-2	TRBV6-2/TRBV6-3	.	16	CASSDPQGLRSSGYTF	TGTGCCAGCAGTGACCCCCAGGGATTACGGTCCTCTGGCTACACCTTC
.	TRBJ2-2	TRBV19	.	14	CASSTGVYTGELFF	TGTGCCAGTAGTACAGGGGTGTACACCGGGGAGCTGTTTTTT
TRBD1	TRBJ1-5	TRBV19	.	15	CASSTPGQWVQPQHF	TGTGCCAGTAGTACACCGGGACAGTGGGTACAGCCCCAGCATTTT
.	TRBJ1-1	TRBV6-5	.	14	CASSYPDSRVVAFF	TGTGCCAGCAGTTACCCCGATTCTCGGGTTGTTGCTTTCTTT
.	TRBJ1-2	TRBV6-2/TRBV6-3	.	15	CASSYSPRFNYGYTF	TGTGCCAGCAGTTACTCTCCCAGATTTAACTATGGCTACACCTTC
TRBD2	TRBJ2-3	TRBV7-7	.	17	CASSPGLAGGGTDTQYF	TGTGCCAGCAGCCCAGGACTAGCGGGAGGGGGCACAGATACGCAGTATTTT
TRBD2	TRBJ2-1	TRBV18	.	15	CASSPIAGVNNEQFF	TGTGCCAGCTCACCAATAGCGGGAGTTAATAATGAGCAGTTCTTC
.	TRBJ1-1	TRBV6-5	.	15	CASSYSFQMDTEAFF	TGTGCCAGCAGTTACTCCTTTCAGATGGACACTGAAGCTTTCTTT
TRBD1	TRBJ1-2	TRBV24-1	.	14	CATSARTGVGGYTF	TGTGCCACCAGTGCAAGGACAGGGGTTGGTGGCTACACCTTC
TRBD1	TRBJ2-2	TRBV19	.	14	CASRTGGRAGELFF	TGTGCCAGTAGAACAGGGGGCAGGGCCGGGGAGCTGTTTTTT
TRBD1	TRBJ2-5	TRBV7-9	once	14	CASSGGTGTETQYF	TGTGCCAGCAGCGGAGGGACAGGGACAGAGACCCAGTACTTC
.	TRBJ1-6	TRBV5-6	.	15	CASSPTDSPNSPLHF	TGTGCCAGCAGCCCGACCGACAGCCCAAATTCACCCCTCCACTTT
TRBD1	TRBJ1-1	TRBV5-1	.	14	CASSFGQGVTEAFF	TGCGCCAGCAGCTTCGGACAGGGGGTTACTGAAGCTTTCTTT
TRBD1	TRBJ2-3	TRBV5-1	.	17	CASSLADTGGSTDTQYF	TGCGCCAGCAGCTTGGCCGACACAGGGGGAAGCACAGATACGCAGTATTTT
TRBD2	TRBJ2-7	TRBV4-2	.	14	CASSQEGGVREQYF	TGTGCCAGCAGCCAAGAGGGAGGGGTTCGCGAGCAGTACTTC
.	TRBJ2-3	TRBV29-1	few	12	CSDKHGTDTQYF	TGCAGCGACAAACACGGGACAGATACGCAGTATTTT
.	TRBJ1-2	TRBV6-5	.	12	CASRTTGFGYTF	TGTGCCAGCAGAACAACAGGGTTCGGCTACACCTTC
.	TRBJ2-7	TRBV28	.	14	CASSGIGGSYEQYF	TGTGCCAGCAGTGGTATAGGGGGATCCTACGAGCAGTACTTC
.	TRBJ1-5	TRBV21-1	.	15	CASSTTGISNQPQHF	TGTGCCAGCAGCACGACAGGGATTAGCAATCAGCCCCAGCATTTT
.	TRBJ1-1	TRBV20-1	.	10	CSARDYEAFF	TGCAGTGCTAGAGACTATGAAGCTTTCTTT
TRBD2	TRBJ2-3	TRBV7-9	.	17	CASSLGTSGRALDTQYF	TGTGCCAGCAGCTTGGGGACTAGCGGGAGGGCCTTAGATACGCAGTATTTT
.	TRBJ2-7	TRBV19	.	16	CASSWGGRQNSYEQYF	TGTGCCAGTAGTTGGGGCGGTCGGCAGAACTCCTACGAGCAGTACTTC
.	TRBJ2-1	TRBV7-6	.	16	CASSPRQVTNYNEQFF	TGTGCCAGCAGCCCCCGACAGGTGACAAACTACAATGAGCAGTTCTTC
TRBD1	TRBJ1-1	TRBV28	.	14	CASSLGQGRAEAFF	TGTGCCAGCAGTTTAGGACAGGGTAGGGCTGAAGCTTTCTTT
TRBD1	TRBJ1-1	TRBV30	.	16	CAWTRKGTEQATEAFF	TGTGCCTGGACTAGGAAGGGGACAGAGCAGGCCACTGAAGCTTTCTTT
TRBD1	TRBJ2-5	TRBV5-4	once	16	CASSRRGGQPQETQYF	TGTGCCAGCAGCCGCAGAGGGGGACAGCCCCAAGAGACCCAGTACTTC
TRBD2	TRBJ2-2	TRBV6-1	.	15	CASSEAGGVTGELFF	TGTGCCAGCAGTGAAGCTGGGGGGGTTACCGGGGAGCTGTTTTTT
TRBD2	TRBJ2-1	TRBV5-4	.	20	CASSRPGPGLAGVSYNEQFF	TGTGCCAGCAGCCGGCCCGGACCGGGACTAGCGGGAGTATCCTACAATGAGCAGTTCTTC
TRBD2	TRBJ2-1	TRBV7-3	.	19	CASSPTPHGTSGRSNEQFF	TGTGCCAGCAGCCCAACCCCCCACGGGACTAGCGGGAGGAGTAATGAGCAGTTCTTC
.	TRBJ1-1	TRBV24-1	few	13	CATSDSTRREAFF	TGTGCCACCAGTGATTCCACCCGTCGGGAAGCTTTCTTT
.	TRBJ2-5	TRBV5-1	.	15	CASSSPGQGGETQYF	TGCGCCAGCAGCAGTCCCGGGCAGGGGGGCGAGACCCAGTACTTC
.	TRBJ2-2	TRBV28	.	18	CASSFSRLGLSRAGELFF	TGTGCCAGCAGTTTTTCTAGGTTAGGATTGTCCCGGGCCGGGGAGCTGTTTTTT
TRBD2	TRBJ2-2	TRBV5-1	.	17	CASSSIRVAGGAGELFF	TGCGCCAGCAGCTCAATACGGGTAGCGGGAGGCGCCGGGGAGCTGTTTTTT
.	TRBJ2-2	TRBV15	.	14	CATSLHIEPGELFF	TGTGCCACCAGCCTCCATATAGAGCCCGGGGAGCTGTTTTTT
TRBD2	TRBJ2-1	TRBV5-1	.	14	CASRIAGYYNEQFF	TGCGCCAGCAGAATAGCGGGGTACTACAATGAGCAGTTCTTC
.	TRBJ1-5	TRBV18	few	15	CASSPEPRSNQPQHF	TGTGCCAGCTCACCCGAACCGAGGAGCAATCAGCCCCAGCATTTT
TRBD1	TRBJ2-1	TRBV19	once	16	CASSTRTGASYNEQFF	TGTGCCAGTAGTACCCGGACAGGGGCCTCCTACAATGAGCAGTTCTTC
TRBD1	TRBJ1-1	TRBV7-9	.	16	CASSDGQGARNTEAFF	TGTGCCAGCAGCGACGGACAGGGGGCAAGAAACACTGAAGCTTTCTTT